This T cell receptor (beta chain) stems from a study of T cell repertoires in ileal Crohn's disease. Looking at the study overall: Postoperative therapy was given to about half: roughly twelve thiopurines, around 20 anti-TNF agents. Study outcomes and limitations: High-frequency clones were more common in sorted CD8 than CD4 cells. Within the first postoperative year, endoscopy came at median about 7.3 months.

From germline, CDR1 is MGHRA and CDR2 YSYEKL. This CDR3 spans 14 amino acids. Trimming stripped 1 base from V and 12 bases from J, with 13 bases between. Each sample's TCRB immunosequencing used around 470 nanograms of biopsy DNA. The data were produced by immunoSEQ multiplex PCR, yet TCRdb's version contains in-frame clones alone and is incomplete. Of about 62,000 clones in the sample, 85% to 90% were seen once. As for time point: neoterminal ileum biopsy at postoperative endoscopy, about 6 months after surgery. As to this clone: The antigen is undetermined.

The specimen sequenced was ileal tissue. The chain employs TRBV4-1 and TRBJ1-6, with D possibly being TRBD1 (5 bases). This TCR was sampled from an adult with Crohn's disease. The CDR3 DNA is TGCGCCAGCAGCCAAGCCGGAACCAGGGAACCCCTCCACTTT. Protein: CASSQAGTREPLHF.